The 17 T cell receptor beta chains below come from one sample, sequenced in a study of blood T cell repertoires in COVID-19. Clones were sequenced by immunoSEQ multiplex PCR, and TCRdb holds only the in-frame ones, with some missing. This table holds roughly 430,000 clones, approximately 85% found once. The specimen sequenced was PBMCs or T cells enriched from blood (not recorded which). The source of these receptors is a woman between 40 and 55 years old with acute COVID-19.

J is TRBJ2-7 and V is TRBV30, with D hard to call. Per the germline V gene, CDR1 is GTSNPN and CDR2 is SVGIG (reference sequence). Trimming stripped 4 bases from V and 0 bases from J, with 10 bases between. The CDR3 covers 13 residues. For the CDR3, the DNA is TGTGCCTGGATGAGGCACAACTCCTACGAGCAGTACTTC. It codes for CAWMRHNSYEQYF.

This clone was observed once. The genes are TRBV15 and TRBJ1-2; possibly TRBD1 for D (5 bases). V gave up 3 bases and J gave up 5 bases, with 10 bases separating them. The CDR3 covers 13 residues. Germline CDR1 reads LNHNV; CDR2 reads YYDKDF (reference sequence). This CDR3 reads CATSSPDTYGYTF. The CDR3 nucleotides are TGTGCCACCAGCAGCCCGGACACTTATGGCTACACCTTC. The entire variable domain, with the rest obtained from reference TRBV15 and TRBJ1-2, is as follows: DAMVIQNPRYQVTQFGKPVTLSCSQTLNHNVMYWYQQKSSQAPKLLFHYYDKDFNNEADTPDNFQSRRPNTSFCFLDIRSPGLGDTAMYLCATSSPDTYGYTFGSGTRLTVV.

J is TRBJ1-5 and V is TRBV29-1; the match to TRBD1 covers 7 bases. The CDR3 contains 13 residues. Germline V lookup: CDR1 SQVTM, CDR2 ANQGSEA. Germline trimming cut 7 bases from V and 2 bases from J; bases unmatched to any gene: 5. The CDR3 bases are TGCAGCGCGACAGGGCAAGGCAATCAGCCCCAGCATTTT. Amino acids: CSATGQGNQPQHF. Filled out from reference TRBV29-1 and TRBJ1-5, the complete variable domain reads SAVISQKPSRDICQRGTSLTIQCQVDSQVTMMFWYRQQPGQSLTLIATANQGSEATYESGFVIDKFPISRPNLTFSTLTVSNMSPEDSSIYLCSATGQGNQPQHFGDGTRLSIL.

The chain joins TRBV29-1 to TRBJ1-2, with 7 bases aligning to TRBD1. Trimming removed 7 bases from V and 8 bases from J; junction bases left unmatched: 19. The CDR3 is 15 residues long. Germline values: CDR1 SQVTM, CDR2 ANQGSEA. CDR3 amino acids: CSAERGDSQRGGYTF. CDR3 nucleotide sequence: TGCAGCGCCGAGAGGGGGGACAGCCAACGGGGCGGCTACACCTTC.

In its sample, this clone was seen once. This rearrangement joins TRBV27 to TRBJ2-5; 8 bases fit TRBD1. Germline CDR1 and CDR2: MNHEY and SMNVEV (reference sequence). The CDR3 has 13 residues. Unmatched junction bases numbered 4, after V lost 5 bases and J lost 5 bases. The CDR3 nucleotides read TGTGCCAGCAGTGACAGGGGCAGGGAGACCCAGTACTTC. This translates into CASSDRGRETQYF.

This chain links TRBV29-1 with TRBJ2-3; 7 bases match TRBD2. Germline CDR1 is SQVTM and CDR2 is ANQGSEA. The CDR3 is 11 residues long. V lost 4 bases, J lost 9 bases, and 4 bases stayed unmatched. CDR3 bases: TGCAGCGTTGCGTTCGGGGGGACGCAGTATTTT. It codes for CSVAFGGTQYF.

The genes are TRBV9 and TRBJ2-3; 7 nucleotides align to TRBD1. CDR3 length: 15 amino acids. V lost 3 bases, J lost 4 bases, and 8 bases stayed unmatched. Germline V lookup: CDR1 SGDLS, CDR2 YYNGEE. CDR3 amino acids: CASSGQGRGPDTQYF. DNA for the CDR3: TGTGCCAGCAGCGGACAGGGTAGAGGTCCAGATACGCAGTATTTT.

This clone has only one observation. This chain connects TRBV30 to TRBJ1-4; no firm D call. V was cut by 2 bases and J by 0 bases, with 10 bases left in between. The germline gives CDR1 GTSNPN, CDR2 SVGIG (reference sequence). This CDR3 contains 15 residues. CDR3 loop: CAWSSYGATNEKLFF. The CDR3 nucleotides read TGTGCCTGGAGTTCGTATGGAGCAACTAATGAAAAACTGTTTTTT.

The chain carries TRBV7-8 and TRBJ1-4; TRBD1 aligns across 10 bases. V gave up 1 base and J gave up 6 bases; unmatched junction bases: 8. Germline loops: CDR1 SGHVS, CDR2 FQNEAQ. The CDR3 runs to 17 residues. The CDR3 spells CASSLGRQGARDEKLFF. The CDR3 DNA reads as TGTGCCAGCAGCTTAGGCCGACAGGGGGCGAGAGATGAAAAACTGTTTTTT.

This clone came up once. The chain couples TRBV29-1 to TRBJ2-7; 9 bases are a match to TRBD1. J was trimmed by 4 bases and V by 3 bases; bases with no gene match: 7. Germline V gene sequence: CDR1 SQVTM, CDR2 ANQGSEA. The CDR3 runs to 14 residues. The CDR3 nucleotides read TGCAGCGTTGAGGGACAGGGCAGCGGGTACGAGCAGTACTTC. Its protein is CSVEGQGSGYEQYF.

The rearrangement uses TRBV7-8 and TRBJ2-7; D perhaps matches TRBD2 (6 bases). The CDR3 runs 15 residues. V was trimmed by 4 bases and J by 5 bases, leaving 18 bases between them. CDR1 is SGHVS, CDR2 FQNEAQ, per germline. DNA of the CDR3: TGTGCCAGCAGCTCGCACCGTCTAGCGACTGACGAGCAGTACTTC. This codes for CASSSHRLATDEQYF.

The V and J genes are TRBV11-2 and TRBJ2-1; possibly TRBD1 for D (6 bases). There are 17 residues in the CDR3. From germline, CDR1 is SGHAT and CDR2 FQNNGV. Trimming took 6 bases from V and 8 from J, leaving 26 bases between them. CDR3 region: CASRTALQGPRNHEQFF. In DNA form, the CDR3 reads TGTGCCAGCAGAACCGCATTACAGGGCCCCCGGAATCATGAGCAGTTCTTC.

This clone was seen a single time. The rearrangement uses TRBV9 and TRBJ1-1, with D maybe TRBD1 (5 bases). CDR1 SGDLS and CDR2 YYNGEE come from the germline V gene. V lost 0 bases to trimming and J lost 4 bases, with 10 bases between them. The CDR3 is 14 amino acids. Here the CDR3 reads CASSVDMGGTEAFF. The CDR3 DNA is TGTGCCAGCAGCGTAGATATGGGGGGCACTGAAGCTTTCTTT.

In its sample, this clone was seen once. The chain employs TRBV5-5 and TRBJ2-5, with D possibly TRBD1 on 5 matching bases. The CDR3 length is 16 residues. The germline V and J ends were trimmed by 0 bases and 3 bases, with 15 bases remaining between them. The germline V gene has CDR1 SGHKS and CDR2 YYEKEE (reference sequence). In DNA form, the CDR3 reads TGTGCCAGCAGCTTGGGGCCCGGCCTAGGGGAAGAGACCCAGTACTTC. This codes for CASSLGPGLGEETQYF.

The CDR3 nucleotides are TGTGCCAGCAGCCGCGCAGGGTGGGCAGAGTTCTTT. This encodes CASSRAGWAEFF. This chain connects TRBV7-2 to TRBJ1-1, with a possible D match to TRBD1 (5 bases). CDR1 SGHTA and CDR2 FQGNSA come from the germline V gene. V shed 5 bases and J shed 14 bases, with 18 bases lying between them. The CDR3 sequence is 12 residues long.

The chain combines TRBV30 with TRBJ2-3, with 10 bases fitting TRBD2. The V gene end was trimmed by 3 bases and the J gene end by 1 base; junction bases not matched to a gene: 4. Germline CDR1 GTSNPN, CDR2 SVGIG (reference sequence). The CDR3 sequence is 15 residues long. Written as DNA, the CDR3 is TGTGCCTGGAGCCGGGGGACTAGCGGCACAGATACGCAGTATTTT. This translates into CAWSRGTSGTDTQYF.

The CDR3 nucleotides are TGTGCCAGCAGCCCCGGACAGGCCACCTACGAGCAGTACTTC. As protein: CASSPGQATYEQYF. The chain is built from TRBV9 and TRBJ2-7, with 7 bases identical to TRBD1. The CDR3 has 14 residues. V shed 4 bases and J 2 bases; nucleotides not matched to a gene: 6. The germline V gene encodes CDR1 SGDLS and CDR2 YYNGEE.